What follows describes a single T cell receptor (beta chain). Its antigen is not known. Genomic DNA of each subset was evenly split across several immunoSEQ plates. Sequenced by immunoSEQ multiplex PCR; TCRdb stores in-frame clones only, minus some. Of about 510,000 clones in the sample, 90% to 96% were seen once. These data originate in a study of shared clonotypes between healthy human individuals. Regarding the study as a whole: Sampling covered blood only; tissue repertoires likely differ.

Sequencing was performed on naive CD4+ T cells sorted from blood. This sample's subset: CD45RA+ positively selected. The receptor was isolated from a woman aged 25 to 39 in good health.

CDR3 amino acids: CASSPPPWGEIGNTGELFF. CDR3 nucleotides: TGTGCCAGCAGCCCCCCCCCGTGGGGGGAAATTGGTAACACCGGGGAGCTGTTTTTT. The chain recombines TRBV7-7 with TRBJ2-2; perhaps TRBD2 as D (6 bases). V lost 5 bases to trimming and J lost 2 bases, with 24 bases between them. The CDR3 runs 19 residues. Germline V lookup: CDR1 SSHAT, CDR2 FNYEAQ (reference sequence).